This entry describes one T cell receptor (beta chain). The data were taken from a study of blood T cells in healthy people across ages. The germline V gene encodes CDR1 MDHEN and CDR2 SYDVKM. V shed 6 bases and J shed 3 bases, with 13 bases lying between them. The length of the CDR3 is 14 residues. It was with a sample-barcoded 5' primer and a J-beta primer mix that a second PCR of roughly 7 to 12 cycles was run. TCRdb recomputed calls from the 5' RACE reads with MiXCR, one row per CDR3 protein. The sample records hundreds of thousands of distinct CDR3 sequences, 56% being singletons. The receptor was isolated from a man between 35 and 55 years old in good health. The gene calls are TRBV28 and TRBJ2-3; D may be TRBD2 (7 bases). Specimen: blood. In nucleotides, the CDR3 is TGTGCCAGCAGGGGGGGGCAAGAGACAGATACGCAGTATTTT. Translation gives CASRGGQETDTQYF.